This TCR beta chain was retrieved from a study of blood T cell repertoires in COVID-19. Looking at the study overall: Specimens from acute and convalescent COVID-19 originated in the United States, Italy and Spain. The cDNA or gDNA used as material had been derived from T cells, B-cell-depleted T cells, or PBMCs.

This clone was picked up one time. Methods used by the authors: Nucleated cell counts were estimated from reference gene primer amplification. Clones were sequenced by immunoSEQ multiplex PCR, and TCRdb holds only the in-frame ones, with some missing. That table furnishes V, J and clone size, whereas the DNA furnished D and trimming. This table has about 240,000 clones, 87% appearing once. The CDR3 has 15 amino acids. Trimming took 5 bases from V and 3 from J; bases not matched to a gene: 5. CDR1 SGHDT and CDR2 YYEEEE come from the germline V gene. The chain is built from TRBV5-6 and TRBJ2-5; 12 bases map to TRBD2. This clonotype was obtained from a man aged 55 to 70 who had recovered from COVID-19. The sequenced material came from peripheral blood. The CDR3 spells CASRRLAGVEETQYF. CDR3 bases: TGTGCCAGCAGGCGACTAGCGGGGGTAGAAGAGACCCAGTACTTC.